These 14 T cell receptor beta chains were all obtained from the same sample, sequenced in a study of OX40 agonist ivuxolimab in advanced cancers. Generated by immunoSEQ multiplex PCR, the TCRdb table keeps only in-frame clones and is missing some. Among approximately 61,000 clones listed, about 82% were seen once. Sequenced material: CD4+ or CD8+ T cells sorted from blood, taken in a trial of the OX40 agonist ivuxolimab. Source of these receptors: an adult with an advanced solid tumor such as melanoma, head and neck, liver or kidney cancer.

The chain couples TRBV5-1 to TRBJ2-5, with 11 nucleotides matching TRBD1. Germline V gives CDR1 SGHRS, CDR2 YFSETQ. The CDR3 has 15 residues. V lost 3 bases and J lost 7; bases outside the gene matches: 8. CDR3 sequence (DNA): TGCGCCAGCAGCTATGGACAGGGGGCGACAGTGACCCAGTACTTC. This codes for CASSYGQGATVTQYF.

This chain uses TRBV5-4 with TRBJ1-2; the match to TRBD1 covers 9 bases. The CDR3 runs to 15 residues. J gave up 2 bases and V 1 base, and 3 bases lay outside the gene matches. The germline V gene encodes CDR1 SGHNT and CDR2 YYREEE (reference sequence). Here the CDR3 reads CASSLPGTGNYGYTF. CDR3 DNA: TGTGCCAGCAGCTTGCCCGGGACAGGGAACTATGGCTACACCTTC. The whole variable domain, filled in from reference TRBV5-4 and TRBJ1-2, reads ETGVTQSPTHLIKTRGQQVTLRCSSQSGHNTVSWYQQALGQGPQFIFQYYREEENGRGNFPPRFSGLQFPNYSSELNVNALELDDSALYLCASSLPGTGNYGYTFGSGTRLTVV.

This clone was observed a handful of times. This chain links TRBV6-8 with TRBJ2-7; weak D call: TRBD2 (6 bases). Germline assignment: CDR1 MNHGY and CDR2 SAAAGT. The CDR3 totals 14 residues. The V and J ends lost 0 bases and 6 bases respectively, with 12 bases between them. CDR3 residues: CASSYSGGKGEQYF. The CDR3 DNA reads as TGTGCCAGCAGTTACTCGGGGGGAAAGGGCGAGCAGTACTTC.

The chain recombines TRBV21-1 with TRBJ2-3; TRBD2, the table's D call, lacks a check against the DNA. TRBV21-1 is annotated as a pseudogene. The CDR3 is 17 amino acids. The CDR3 loop reads CASSNGLARHCTDTQYF. The CDR3 DNA sequence: TGTGCCAGCAGCAACGGACTAGCGAGACACTGCACAGATACGCAGTATTTT.

The chain links TRBV6-1 to TRBJ2-1; possible D gene TRBD2, 6 bases. CDR1 and CDR2 (germline): MNHNS, SASEGT. V lost 0 bases and J 3 bases, leaving 12 bases between the germline ends. The CDR3 totals 16 residues. The CDR3 DNA follows: TGTGCCAGCAGTGAAGCGGGACTCGGGTACTACAATGAGCAGTTCTTC. Residues: CASSEAGLGYYNEQFF.

This chain joins TRBV5-1 and TRBJ2-7; 9 nucleotides agree with TRBD1. Per germline, CDR1 SGHRS and CDR2 YFSETQ. V was clipped by 2 bases and J by 1 base; unmatched bases: 1. The CDR3 totals 14 residues. This CDR3 reads CASSLQGASYEQYF. The CDR3 nucleotides are TGCGCCAGCAGCTTACAGGGGGCATCCTACGAGCAGTACTTC. Drawing the rest from reference TRBV5-1 and TRBJ2-7, the complete variable domain is KAGVTQTPRYLIKTRGQQVTLSCSPISGHRSVSWYQQTPGQGLQFLFEYFSETQRNKGNFPGRFSGRQFSNSRSEMNVSTLELGDSALYLCASSLQGASYEQYFGPGTRLTVT.

The V gene is TRBV9, the J gene TRBJ2-1; D possibly corresponds to TRBD1 (6 bases). The V end lost 0 bases, the J end lost 4 bases, and 11 bases lay between the germline ends. There are 15 residues in the CDR3. Germline values: CDR1 SGDLS, CDR2 YYNGEE. The CDR3 coding sequence is TGTGCCAGCAGCGTAGCTACAGGGTCTTACAATGAGCAGTTCTTC. Protein: CASSVATGSYNEQFF.

The V and J genes are TRBV7-8 and TRBJ2-5; perhaps TRBD2 as D (5 bases). Germline V gene sequence: CDR1 SGHVS, CDR2 FQNEAQ. V gave up 1 base and J gave up 1 base, with 10 bases separating them. The CDR3 spans 15 residues. The DNA for the CDR3 is TGTGCCAGCAGCTTAGATGGTGGGAGCCAAGAGACCCAGTACTTC. Its translation: CASSLDGGSQETQYF.

This sequence joins TRBV10-3 and TRBJ2-7; the D is unclear. V lost 7 bases and J lost 1, with 14 bases in between. This CDR3 has 14 amino acids. Germline CDR1 and CDR2: ENHRY and SYGVKD. CDR3 sequence (DNA): TGTGCCATCACTCCCTCGGTCCTATCCTACGAGCAGTACTTC. It is translated as CAITPSVLSYEQYF.

V usage is TRBV19 and J usage is TRBJ1-2, with TRBD1 identical over 9 bases. The V segment lost 7 bases and the J segment 6 bases; nucleotides outside the gene matches: 3. The CDR3 extends over 12 amino acids. Germline values: CDR1 LNHDA, CDR2 SQIVND (reference sequence). This chain's CDR3 is CASTRDRDGYTF. As DNA, the CDR3 is TGTGCCAGTACGCGGGACAGGGATGGCTACACCTTC.

The chain links TRBV7-3 to TRBJ1-1; no clear D. Germline CDR1 and CDR2: SGHTA and FQGTGA. The CDR3 sequence is 13 residues long. The V end lost 6 bases, the J end lost 0 bases, and 8 bases lay between the germline ends. CDR3 DNA: TGTGCCAGCAGAATCCAGATGAACACTGAAGCTTTCTTT. Amino acids: CASRIQMNTEAFF. The complete variable domain, with remaining parts taken from reference TRBV7-3 and TRBJ1-1, reads GAGVSQTPSNKVTEKGKYVELRCDPISGHTALYWYRQSLGQGPEFLIYFQGTGAADDSGLPNDRFFAVRPEGSVSTLKIQRTERGDSAVYLCASRIQMNTEAFFGQGTRLTVV.

This clone was counted only a few times. The J gene is TRBJ1-2, the V gene TRBV19; D gene ambiguous. The V end was cut by 4 bases, the J end by 4 bases, with 16 bases between. CDR3 length: 15 amino acids. Germline values: CDR1 LNHDA, CDR2 SQIVND (reference sequence). The CDR3, as DNA: TGTGCCAGTAGTACTTTCCTTTGGGCCGCCTATGGCTACACCTTC. It is translated as CASSTFLWAAYGYTF.

The J gene is TRBJ2-3, the V gene TRBV29-1; 12 bases agree with TRBD2. V gave up 1 base and J gave up 3 bases; unmatched junction bases: 2. CDR1 and CDR2 (germline): SQVTM, ANQGSEA. The CDR3 covers 15 residues. The CDR3 DNA follows: TGCAGCGTTGAAGGGGGGACTAGCGGGACAGATACGCAGTATTTT. Amino acids: CSVEGGTSGTDTQYF.

The rearrangement joins TRBV5-1 to TRBJ1-1; D call uncertain. Germline assignment: CDR1 SGHRS and CDR2 YFSETQ. The CDR3 has 14 amino acids. Trimming left V 0 bases short and J 0 bases short, with 6 bases between. In DNA form, the CDR3 reads TGCGCCAGCAGCTTGGACAGATTGAACACTGAAGCTTTCTTT. This codes for CASSLDRLNTEAFF. Looking up the rest from reference TRBV5-1 and TRBJ1-1 gives the full variable domain: KAGVTQTPRYLIKTRGQQVTLSCSPISGHRSVSWYQQTPGQGLQFLFEYFSETQRNKGNFPGRFSGRQFSNSRSEMNVSTLELGDSALYLCASSLDRLNTEAFFGQGTRLTVV.